These 29 T cell receptor beta chains were sequenced from one sample in a study of blood T cell repertoires in COVID-19. Sequencing used immunoSEQ multiplex PCR; TCRdb keeps in-frame clones, though not all of them. The sample contains about 85,000 clones, roughly 90% of which appear only once. The sample taken for sequencing was peripheral blood. The receptors here all came from a woman of 80 years or more with active or convalescent COVID-19.

The V gene is TRBV21-1, the J gene TRBJ2-5; the D call of TRBD2 is as the table states it, not checked on the DNA. TRBV21-1 is a listed pseudogene. This CDR3 spans 12 amino acids. The CDR3 loop reads CASSKGREAQYF. The DNA of the CDR3 is TGTGCCAGCAGCAAAGGGCGAGAGGCCCAGTACTTC.

The sample holds one count of this clone. The V and J genes are TRBV28 and TRBJ1-2, with 10 bases fitting TRBD1. V lost 8 bases and J lost 7; bases outside the gene matches: 7. The CDR3 is 13 amino acids. Germline CDR1 reads MDHEN; CDR2 reads SYDVKM. The CDR3 loop reads CASGQGVVSGYTF. In DNA, the CDR3 is TGTGCCAGCGGACAGGGGGTTGTGAGTGGCTACACCTTC.

This clone has only one observation. The gene calls are TRBV7-2 and TRBJ1-2; 8 nucleotides line up with TRBD1. The CDR3 sequence is 13 residues long. V gave up 3 bases and J gave up 5 bases; unmatched junction bases: 2. CDR1 and CDR2 from the germline V gene are SGHTA and FQGNSA. This chain's CDR3 is CASSFGQGYGYTF. In nucleotides, the CDR3 is TGTGCCAGCAGCTTTGGACAGGGTTATGGCTACACCTTC.

This chain links TRBV7-6 with TRBJ2-1; 10 bases match TRBD2. Trimming cost V 2 bases and J 0 bases; bases outside gene matches: 10. The CDR3 covers 19 residues. Germline-derived CDR1 and CDR2 are SGHVS and FNYEAQ. The CDR3 here is CASSLNRLAGASSYNEQFF. CDR3 nucleotides: TGTGCCAGCAGCTTAAACCGGCTAGCGGGGGCTAGCTCCTACAATGAGCAGTTCTTC.

This clone was picked up a small number of times. CDR3 residues: CASTLRGAPPSYEQYF. The CDR3 bases are TGTGCCAGCACCCTACGAGGCGCTCCACCTTCCTACGAGCAGTACTTC. The J gene is TRBJ2-7, the V gene TRBV28; no clear D. This CDR3 comprises 16 residues. Germline CDR1 MDHEN, CDR2 SYDVKM. V was trimmed by 7 bases and J by 1 base, leaving 20 bases between them.

The chain couples TRBV25-1 to TRBJ2-7; 9 bases align to TRBD2. CDR3 size: 16 residues. The V gene end was trimmed by 6 bases and the J gene end by 7 bases; junction bases not matched to a gene: 16. Germline CDR1 MGHDK, CDR2 SYGVNS. This chain's CDR3 is CASSHLGIAGVGEQYF. The CDR3 nucleotides read TGTGCCAGCAGCCACCTGGGAATAGCGGGAGTAGGGGAGCAGTACTTC.

This clone occurred once. The same CDR3 is also encoded by other DNA sequences in this sample. This rearrangement joins TRBV28 to TRBJ2-7; no clear D gene. This CDR3 is built from 11 residues. CDR1 MDHEN and CDR2 SYDVKM come from the germline V gene. V was clipped by 4 bases and J by 3 bases, with 4 bases between them. CDR3 sequence: CASSSYYEQYF. The CDR3 bases are TGTGCCAGCAGTTCCTACTACGAGCAGTACTTC. Full variable domain (outside the CDR3, taken from reference TRBV28 and TRBJ2-7): DVKVTQSSRYLVKRTGEKVFLECVQDMDHENMFWYRQDPGLGLRLIYFSYDVKMKEKGDIPEGYSVSREKKERFSLILESASTNQTSMYLCASSSYYEQYFGPGTRLTVT.

This chain connects TRBV19 to TRBJ2-7, with 8 bases lining up with TRBD2. In germline, CDR1 is LNHDA, CDR2 SQIVND (reference sequence). With V trimmed by 6 bases and J by 0 bases, 7 bases remained unmatched. The CDR3 is 15 residues long. Here the CDR3 reads CASSPIGRVSYEQYF. CDR3 nucleotide sequence: TGTGCCAGTAGCCCTATCGGGAGGGTCTCCTACGAGCAGTACTTC.

The chain uses TRBV5-1 and TRBJ2-5; TRBD2 agrees at 9 bases. This CDR3 contains 14 residues. J lost 5 bases, V lost 4 bases, and 6 bases had no gene match. Germline V gives CDR1 SGHRS, CDR2 YFSETQ. The CDR3 bases are TGCGCCAGCAGCGAAGCGGGAGGAGGGGAGACCCAGTACTTC. Translating it yields CASSEAGGGETQYF.

The chain uses TRBV28 and TRBJ1-1, with 7 nucleotides matching TRBD1. The CDR3 runs 14 residues. Germline CDR1 and CDR2: MDHEN and SYDVKM. V lost 6 bases and J lost 3; bases outside the gene matches: 7. CDR3 nucleotides: TGTGCCAGCAGCCGGACAGGATTCGACACTGAAGCTTTCTTT. Translated: CASSRTGFDTEAFF.

This clone occurred once. This sequence joins TRBV19 and TRBJ1-1; D is unclear. The CDR3 totals 16 residues. The germline V gene encodes CDR1 LNHDA and CDR2 SQIVND (reference sequence). The V and J ends lost 0 bases and 1 base respectively, with 12 bases between them. The CDR3 here is CASSIDLLVRNTEAFF. CDR3 bases: TGTGCCAGTAGTATAGATTTGTTAGTTCGGAACACTGAAGCTTTCTTT.

The chain is built from TRBV5-1 and TRBJ2-1; D may be TRBD1 (5 bases). Germline values: CDR1 SGHRS, CDR2 YFSETQ. V lost 0 bases to trimming and J lost 6 bases, with 13 bases between them. This CDR3 is built from 15 residues. The CDR3 DNA follows: TGCGCCAGCAGCTTGGTGGGGCTTACCGGCAATGAGCAGTTCTTC. Its protein product is CASSLVGLTGNEQFF.

The V call is TRBV3-1 (or the pseudogene TRBV3-2), the J call TRBJ2-7; D might be TRBD2 (7 bases). The germline gives CDR1 LGHDT, CDR2 YNNKEL (reference sequence). The V end was cut by 3 bases, the J end by 5 bases, with 14 bases between. CDR3 length equals 14 residues. The CDR3 sequence is CASSHGGAVNEQYF. In DNA, the CDR3 is TGTGCCAGCAGCCATGGGGGGGCGGTGAACGAGCAGTACTTC.

The V gene is TRBV28, the J gene TRBJ2-7; D possibly corresponds to TRBD2 (8 bases). With 7 bases removed from V and 6 bases from J, the gap between germline ends came to 22 bases. The CDR3 runs 15 residues. CDR1 and CDR2 (germline): MDHEN, SYDVKM. The DNA of the CDR3 is TGTGCCAGCACTGGACCGGGGACAGCGGGGGTCGAGCAGTACTTC. This translates into CASTGPGTAGVEQYF.

V gene TRBV19 combines with J gene TRBJ1-3; D ambiguous. The V gene lost 6 bases and the J gene lost 0 bases, with 12 bases spanning the gap. The CDR3 runs 15 residues. The germline V gene encodes CDR1 LNHDA and CDR2 SQIVND (reference sequence). The CDR3 DNA is TGTGCCAGTAGCTTGCAGTCCCTCTCTGGAAACACCATATATTTT. Its translation is CASSLQSLSGNTIYF.

The rearrangement joins TRBV2 to TRBJ1-1, with D maybe TRBD1 (5 bases). The CDR3 runs 13 residues. Germline CDR1 reads SNHLY; CDR2 reads FYNNEI. V was shortened by 4 bases and J by 9 bases, with 15 bases between the two germline ends. CDR3 in amino acids: CASSVRIDSQAFF. The CDR3 DNA reads TGTGCCAGCAGTGTTCGGATCGACAGTCAAGCTTTCTTT. Based on the CDR3 plus reference TRBV2 and TRBJ1-1, the full variable domain is EPEVTQTPSHQVTQMGQEVILRCVPISNHLYFYWYRQILGQKVEFLVSFYNNEISEKSEIFDDQFSVERPDGSNFTLKIRSTKLEDSAMYFCASSVRIDSQAFFGQGTRLTVV.

The gene calls are TRBV4-3 and TRBJ1-2; TRBD1 matches at 9 bases. The germline CDR1 and CDR2 sequences are LGHNA and YSLEER. This CDR3 spans 15 amino acids. The V and J ends lost 3 bases and 4 bases, in that order; junction bases with no gene match: 6. CDR3 nucleotides: TGCGCCAGCAGCCAGGACAGGGGCGGCAGCTATGGCTACACCTTC. Translation gives CASSQDRGGSYGYTF.

The J gene is TRBJ2-3, the V gene TRBV19; 11 nucleotides align to TRBD2. Unmatched junction bases numbered 0, after V lost 3 bases and J lost 1 base. The CDR3 is 15 residues long. From germline, CDR1 is LNHDA and CDR2 SQIVND (reference sequence). CDR3 protein: CASSMGLAGTDTQYF. The CDR3 DNA follows: TGTGCCAGTAGTATGGGACTAGCGGGCACAGATACGCAGTATTTT.

The genes are TRBV4-3 and TRBJ1-1; 7 bases map to TRBD1. The CDR3 totals 14 residues. V lost 0 bases, J lost 7 bases, and 5 bases stayed unmatched. Germline CDR1 and CDR2: LGHNA and YSLEER. The CDR3 DNA reads TGCGCCAGCAGCCAAGACAGGGGGGTGGGTGAAGCTTTCTTT. Translating it yields CASSQDRGVGEAFF.

The chain has TRBV11-2 and TRBJ2-5, with D perhaps matching TRBD1 (7 bases). Trimming shortened V by 7 bases and J by 1 base, and 13 bases separated the two germline ends. From germline, CDR1 is SGHAT and CDR2 FQNNGV. The CDR3 has 14 residues. The CDR3 DNA reads as TGTGCCAGCACTATTCAGGGGGGCCAAGAGACCCAGTACTTC. Translating it yields CASTIQGGQETQYF.

The chain recombines TRBV6-5 with TRBJ2-7; 9 bases fit TRBD2. Germline V CDR1 and CDR2: MNHEY, SVGAGI. The CDR3 length is 16 residues. Losses at the gene ends were 0 bases for V and 2 bases for J; bases not matched to a gene: 5. Here the CDR3 reads CASSYSGAGGTYEQYF. Written as DNA, the CDR3 is TGTGCCAGCAGTTACTCGGGAGCGGGGGGTACCTACGAGCAGTACTTC.

The chain couples TRBV2 to TRBJ2-1, with TRBD2 matching 8 bases. CDR3 length equals 19 residues. The V gene end was trimmed by 4 bases and the J gene end by 3 bases; junction bases not matched to a gene: 17. Germline V CDR1 and CDR2: SNHLY, FYNNEI. As DNA, the CDR3 is TGTGCCAGCAGTGGCGTACCCTCAACGGGGGCGGGAGGCTACAATGAGCAGTTCTTC. Translated: CASSGVPSTGAGGYNEQFF.

The chain couples TRBV5-1 to TRBJ2-7, with TRBD1 matching over 11 bases. Trimming took 6 bases from V and 6 from J; bases not matched to a gene: 5. The CDR3 is 13 residues long. In germline, CDR1 is SGHRS, CDR2 YFSETQ. CDR3 sequence: CASIPGQGGEQYF. The CDR3 coding sequence is TGCGCCAGCATACCGGGACAGGGGGGCGAGCAGTACTTC.

V is TRBV27 and J is TRBJ2-7, with 8 nucleotides matching TRBD1. V shed 6 bases and J 4 bases; nucleotides not matched to a gene: 14. The CDR3 totals 16 residues. Germline V CDR1 and CDR2: MNHEY, SMNVEV (reference sequence). CDR3 in DNA: TGTGCCAGCAGCCCGCCGGACAGGGTAGGACCATACGAGCAGTACTTC. It yields the protein CASSPPDRVGPYEQYF.

This clone was observed a single time. The chain carries TRBV28 and TRBJ2-1, with TRBD2 matching over 9 bases. With V trimmed by 1 base and J by 12 bases, 4 bases remained unmatched. The CDR3 consists of 13 residues. Looked up from germline, CDR1 is MDHEN and CDR2 is SYDVKM. The CDR3 DNA reads TGTGCCAGCAGTTTATCGGGACTAGCTTGGCAGTTCTTC. This encodes CASSLSGLAWQFF.

The chain joins TRBV19 to TRBJ2-7; D not resolved. Germline-derived CDR1 and CDR2 are LNHDA and SQIVND (reference sequence). CDR3 length: 13 residues. Trimming pared 6 bases from V and 0 bases from J, leaving 9 bases between. Here the CDR3 reads CASSPSTSYEQYF. CDR3 DNA sequence: TGTGCCAGTAGCCCTAGTACCTCCTACGAGCAGTACTTC.

The DNA for the CDR3 is TGCGCCAGCAGCTTTTCAGGGGGTAGGGGCTACGAGCAGTACTTC. This gives the protein CASSFSGGRGYEQYF. The genes are TRBV5-1 and TRBJ2-7; TRBD1 aligns across 7 bases. CDR3 length equals 15 residues. Germline CDR1 and CDR2: SGHRS and YFSETQ. V was clipped by 2 bases and J by 3 bases; unmatched bases: 8.

The V and J genes are TRBV24-1 and TRBJ1-2; maybe TRBD1 (6 bases). This CDR3 spans 14 amino acids. The V gene lost 3 bases and the J gene lost 6 bases, with 13 bases spanning the gap. Germline CDR1 KGHDR, CDR2 SFDVKD. CDR3 sequence (DNA): TGTGCCACCAGTGATGCCAGGGGAGTTGATGGCTACACCTTC. It yields the protein CATSDARGVDGYTF.

The chain has TRBV5-1 and TRBJ1-3; D not resolved. The V gene's germline CDR1 is SGHRS and CDR2 YFSETQ. With 6 bases removed from V and 0 bases from J, the gap between germline ends came to 13 bases. The length of the CDR3 is 15 residues. The CDR3 protein is CASTPDPYSGNTIYF. The CDR3 DNA reads TGCGCCAGCACTCCAGATCCTTACTCTGGAAACACCATATATTTT. Full variable domain (outside the CDR3, taken from reference TRBV5-1 and TRBJ1-3): KAGVTQTPRYLIKTRGQQVTLSCSPISGHRSVSWYQQTPGQGLQFLFEYFSETQRNKGNFPGRFSGRQFSNSRSEMNVSTLELGDSALYLCASTPDPYSGNTIYFGEGSWLTVV.